This is a list of T cell receptor beta chains from one sample in a study of cytomegalovirus exposure and HLA in healthy donors. Using immunoSEQ multiplex PCR, the repertoire was profiled, and TCRdb retains in-frame clones only, with some absent. The sample contains some 160,000 clones, roughly 80% of which appear only once. Sequencing was performed on PBMCs. The receptors come from a woman in her thirties or forties in good health and CMV-seropositive. The CDR3 runs from the conserved cysteine through the conserved F or W. Size is omitted from some rows. Given values are once, few, many or a class for expanded clones.

v_call clone_size cdr3_length cdr3_aa
TRBV5-4 . 17 CASSGGQGPGVNTEAFF
TRBV30 . 13 CAWSGQSNYGYTF
TRBV7-9 . 15 CASSSRPGTDYEQYF
TRBV7-9 . 18 CASSFEQGRNAWNTEAFF
TRBV30 . 14 CAYKLQGPTYEQYF
TRBV6-5 many 15 CASMVADRGWTEAFF
TRBV4-3 once 16 CASSLLRGTVGSPLHF
TRBV4-2 . 14 CASSFRLASDEQYF
TRBV10-3 . 13 CAISDRGRTEAFF
TRBV7-3 once 15 CASSYSGRVGGELFF
TRBV5-6 . 14 CASSLVQGTYEQYF
TRBV10-2 few 13 CASTPRGESEAFF
TRBV25-1 . 13 CASSEPGYAEQFF
TRBV28 . 13 CASSPGVNTEAFF
TRBV7-3 once 16 CASSLIASGGANEQFF
TRBV28 . 12 CASALGRDEQYF
TRBV6-1 few 14 CASSELVAAYEQYF
TRBV11-2 . 14 CASSTGLAGDEQYF
TRBV28 . 14 CASAQFRTRAEAFF
TRBV25-1 . 11 CASSSGTTPHF
TRBV10-1 . 14 CASSLWASYNEQFF
TRBV7-2 . 14 CASSLVGGWEPQHF
TRBV19 . 13 CASSIGIRETQYF
TRBV28 . 12 CASSSSYHGYTF
TRBV18 . 13 CASSHSRASGYTF
TRBV28 . 15 CASSLGGLISYEQYF
TRBV5-1 . 14 CASGLTGDTNEQFF